The 9 T cell receptor beta chains below were found in one sample sequenced in a study of beta chain features in type 1 diabetes. The sequenced template was cDNA made from the entire isolated RNA. The repertoire was sequenced with immunoSEQ multiplex PCR; TCRdb's copy has only in-frame clones and lacks some. Altogether approximately 84,000 clones are present, roughly 30% being singletons, with the ten largest covering 0.35% to 0.45%. Source material: stem cell memory CD4+ T cells from blood. The source of these receptors is a woman aged 18-29 years in good health.

This clone was picked up a small number of times. V is TRBV7-9 and J is TRBJ1-1; TRBD1 agrees at 9 bases. CDR1 and CDR2 (germline): SEHNR, FQNEAQ (reference sequence). V trimming: 2 bases; J trimming: 4 bases; junction bases outside the gene matches: 2. The CDR3 is made up of 14 amino acids. The CDR3, as DNA: TGTGCCAGCAGCTTACGACAGGGGGGCACTGAAGCTTTCTTT. The encoded protein is CASSLRQGGTEAFF. The full variable domain, rest sourced from reference TRBV7-9 and TRBJ1-1, is DTGVSQNPRHKITKRGQNVTFRCDPISEHNRLYWYRQTLGQGPEFLTYFQNEAQLEKSRLLSDRFSAERPKGSFSTLEIQRTEQGDSAMYLCASSLRQGGTEAFFGQGTRLTVV.

The chain recombines TRBV9 with TRBJ2-3; TRBD2 matches 9 bases. There are 18 residues in the CDR3. Germline loops: CDR1 SGDLS, CDR2 YYNGEE. V shed 0 bases, J shed 3 bases, and the junction held 11 bases outside the gene matches. As DNA, the CDR3 is TGTGCCAGCAGCGTAGGGGTTAGCGGGAGCGTGGGGACAGATACGCAGTATTTT. Translated, it gives CASSVGVSGSVGTDTQYF.

The V gene is TRBV9, the J gene TRBJ1-6; D is unclear. CDR3 length: 15 amino acids. Trimming stripped 0 bases from V and 6 bases from J, with 10 bases between. In germline, CDR1 is SGDLS, CDR2 YYNGEE. In DNA form, the CDR3 reads TGTGCCAGCAGCGTAGGAGGAGCTAGTAATTCACCCCTCCACTTT. Its translation is CASSVGGASNSPLHF.

This clone appeared a few times. Other DNA sequences of this sample code for an identical CDR3. This chain joins TRBV5-6 and TRBJ1-5; no definite D call. This CDR3 comprises 14 residues. Trimming removed 5 bases from V and 2 bases from J, with 11 bases in between. Germline assignment: CDR1 SGHDT and CDR2 YYEEEE. CDR3 residues: CASSRGVGNQPQHF. The CDR3 DNA is TGTGCCAGCAGTCGGGGAGTCGGCAATCAGCCCCAGCATTTT.

The gene calls are TRBV2 and TRBJ2-5, with TRBD1 identical over 8 bases. Trimming cost V 7 bases and J 2 bases; bases outside gene matches: 15. CDR3 size: 17 residues. Germline CDR1 and CDR2: SNHLY and FYNNEI. CDR3 protein: CASIRRGWGQDQETQYF. For the CDR3, the DNA is TGTGCCAGCATCCGAAGGGGTTGGGGACAGGATCAAGAGACCCAGTACTTC. Based on the CDR3 plus reference TRBV2 and TRBJ2-5, the full variable domain is EPEVTQTPSHQVTQMGQEVILRCVPISNHLYFYWYRQILGQKVEFLVSFYNNEISEKSEIFDDQFSVERPDGSNFTLKIRSTKLEDSAMYFCASIRRGWGQDQETQYFGPGTRLLVL.

A few counts support this clone. The rearrangement links TRBV7-2 to TRBJ2-3; a possible D gene is TRBD2 (6 bases). V lost 3 bases and J lost 5, with 12 bases in between. Germline-derived CDR1 and CDR2 are SGHTA and FQGNSA. The CDR3 runs 14 residues. The CDR3 DNA reads TGTGCCAGCAGCTTGACGGGGGACGTAGATACGCAGTATTTT. This translates into CASSLTGDVDTQYF.

This clone was observed at least ten times. The chain uses TRBV30 and TRBJ2-5, with 8 bases identical to TRBD2. Per germline, CDR1 GTSNPN and CDR2 SVGIG (reference sequence). V shed 5 bases and J 5 bases; nucleotides not matched to a gene: 4. This CDR3 region has 12 residues. The CDR3 region is CAWDRGGETQYF. In DNA, the CDR3 is TGTGCCTGGGACCGCGGGGGGGAGACCCAGTACTTC.

The chain joins TRBV4-2 to TRBJ2-1; possibly TRBD1 for D (5 bases). This CDR3 is built from 13 residues. Trimming took 0 bases from V and 10 from J, leaving 10 bases between them. Germline values: CDR1 LGHNA, CDR2 YNFKEQ. The CDR3: CASSQEVRGEQFF. As DNA, the CDR3 is TGTGCCAGCAGCCAAGAAGTTAGGGGAGAGCAGTTCTTC.

This clone showed up just a few times. The rearrangement uses TRBV7-2 and TRBJ1-2; tentatively, D is TRBD1 (6 bases). The V end lost 4 bases, the J end lost 7 bases, and 16 bases lay between the germline ends. CDR3 size: 14 residues. Germline-derived CDR1 and CDR2 are SGHTA and FQGNSA. The CDR3 DNA sequence: TGTGCCAGCAGCTCCGCAACAGGGTCTTCTGGCTACACCTTC. As protein: CASSSATGSSGYTF.